This T cell receptor beta chain stems from a study of T cells in Graves' hyperthyroidism and ophthalmopathy. With V trimmed by 0 bases and J by 7 bases, 9 bases remained unmatched. CDR1 and CDR2 (germline): DFQATT, SNEGSKA (reference sequence). This CDR3 is 14 amino acids long. Amplified regions were TCR beta CDR3 sequences from RNA transcripts. HTBI primers were the set used in a first-round RT-PCR of the TCR CDR3. TCRdb fed the multiplex PCR reads into MiXCR, producing one record per CDR3 protein. This table has 200,000 to 300,000 distinct CDR3 sequences, roughly 15% appearing once. This TCR derives from a woman aged 18-30 years with Graves' ophthalmopathy. The rearrangement joins TRBV20-1 to TRBJ2-7; 7 nucleotides align to TRBD1. The specimen was blood. CDR3 in DNA: TGCAGTGCTAGAGATCTGGCAGGGGGACCTGAGCAGTACTTC. It is translated as CSARDLAGGPEQYF.